This TCR beta chain is from a study of T cell responses to AZD1222 COVID-19 vaccine. Study details: Some second doses came at about 4 weeks and others at about 12 weeks; these were pooled. General study findings and limits: Reportedly, nearly half of unique spike TCRs recognized epitopes outside B.1.351/B.1.1.7 mutations. There were repertoire samples only from the period after the peak T cell response. Regions 160-218 and 743-854 dominated among vaccine-associated CD4 TCRs spanning spike.

Assay: immunoSEQ multiplex PCR; the TCRdb copy retains only in-frame clones and omits some. The profile shows some 90,000 clones, 75% to 90% of them singletons. In this sample, this clone turned up once. Its matching antigen is unknown. Source: peripheral blood, taken on day 0 of AZD1222 vaccination. The clonotype was recovered from an adult in good health.

The CDR3 is CASSVYPQDGLLHF. Here the CDR3 DNA reads TGTGCCAGCTCAGTTTACCCACAGGATGGGCTCCTCCACTTT. This sequence joins TRBV18 and TRBJ1-6, with D possibly TRBD1 on 5 matching bases. Germline lookup yields CDR1 KGHSH and CDR2 LQKENI. V lost 5 bases and J 15 bases, leaving 20 bases between the germline ends. The CDR3 length is 14 residues. Supplemented by reference TRBV18 and TRBJ1-6, the full variable domain reads NAGVMQNPRHLVRRRGQEARLRCSPMKGHSHVYWYRQLPEEGLKFMVYLQKENIIDESGMPKERFSAEFPKEGPSILRIQQVVRGDSAAYFCASSVYPQDGLLHFGNGTRLTVT.